This T cell receptor (beta chain) was observed in a study of lymphopenia after photon versus proton radiotherapy. General study points: Relative stability marked proton patients; photon patients lost diversity and naive cells. Post-nadir TCR diversity decline inversely tracked overall survival among those who died. After lymphocyte nadir, photon-treated repertoires showed oligoclonal expansion, especially CD8+ Temra.

In germline, CDR1 is SGHRS, CDR2 YFSETQ. This CDR3 comprises 14 residues. V dropped 4 bases and J dropped 8; count of bases not matched to a gene: 11. Some clones are missing from TCRdb's copy, which holds only in-frame ones; the method was immunoSEQ multiplex PCR. The sample carries 53,000 or so clones, around 82% recorded once. Comment on this clone: Its antigen remains unidentified.

This sequence originates from a man aged 50 to 60 with gastric cancer. The material was peripheral blood, obtained from a patient treated with photon-based radiotherapy. V gene TRBV5-1 combines with J gene TRBJ1-1; 7 bases are a match to TRBD1. CDR3 bases: TGCGCCAGCAGCACCGGGACAGCGTCTTTAGAAGCTTTCTTT. Encoded protein: CASSTGTASLEAFF.